These 29 T cell receptor beta chains were all obtained from the same sample, sequenced in a study of blood T cell repertoires in COVID-19. Repertoires were generated with immunoSEQ multiplex PCR, while TCRdb's copy carries only in-frame clones and drops some. The data show some 340,000 clones, less than 90% seen once. The sample consisted of PBMCs or T cells enriched from blood (not recorded which). Every receptor here comes from a woman aged 45-65 years who had recovered from COVID-19.

The CDR3: CASSQRQTGPTNTEAFF. The CDR3 bases are TGTGCCAGCAGCCAAAGACAAACAGGTCCTACGAACACTGAAGCTTTCTTT. The V gene is TRBV3-1 (or the pseudogene TRBV3-2), the J gene TRBJ1-1; weak D call: TRBD1 (5 bases). CDR3 length: 17 residues. CDR1 and CDR2 from the germline V gene are LGHDT and YNNKEL (reference sequence). V lost 2 bases and J 1 base, leaving 17 bases between the germline ends.

The chain joins TRBV5-1 to TRBJ1-4, with TRBD1 matching over 8 bases. The germline CDR1 and CDR2 sequences are SGHRS and YFSETQ. The CDR3 consists of 15 residues. V gave up 4 bases and J gave up 5 bases; unmatched junction bases: 7. CDR3: CASSPGTGANEKLFF. The CDR3 region has the DNA TGCGCCAGCAGCCCTGGGACAGGCGCAAATGAAAAACTGTTTTTT.

The genes are TRBV3-1 (or the pseudogene TRBV3-2) and TRBJ1-5; TRBD1 matches 8 bases. After removal of 1 base from V and 6 bases from J, the junction contained 2 bases not matched to a gene. Germline V gives CDR1 LGHDT, CDR2 YNNKEL (reference sequence). The length of the CDR3 is 14 residues. CDR3 in DNA: TGTGCCAGCAGCCAAGGGACAGGGCGTCAGCCCCAGCATTTT. This codes for CASSQGTGRQPQHF.

To note about this clone: The junction and the germline gene differ at one end; a read error may be behind it. The DNA of the CDR3 is TGTGCCAGCAGCTTAGGAGAGGGGACAAAGAAGATCTTC. Its translation is CASSLGEGTKKIF. V and J are TRBV11-3 and TRBJ2-1; D is possibly TRBD1 (6 bases). CDR1 is SGHNT, CDR2 YENEEA, per germline. The CDR3 covers 13 residues. The entire variable domain, with the rest obtained from reference TRBV11-3 and TRBJ2-1, is as follows: EAGVVQSPRYKIIEKKQPVAFWCNPISGHNTLYWYLQNLGQGPELLIRYENEEAVDDSQLPKDRFSAERLKGVDSTLKIQPAELGDSAVYLCASSLGEGTKKIFGPGTRLTVL.

The chain employs TRBV30 and TRBJ1-4; 8 bases line up with TRBD1. The germline V gene encodes CDR1 GTSNPN and CDR2 SVGIG (reference sequence). The CDR3 consists of 14 residues. V lost 3 bases to trimming and J lost 1 base; unmatched junction nucleotides: 1. The CDR3 bases are TGTGCCTGGAGGGACAGGGTAACTAATGAAAAACTGTTTTTT. Amino acid sequence: CAWRDRVTNEKLFF.

V usage is TRBV7-9 and J usage is TRBJ1-3; no reliable D call. The V end lost 4 bases, the J end lost 0 bases, and 10 bases lay between the germline ends. Germline CDR1 is SEHNR and CDR2 is FQNEAQ (reference sequence). This CDR3 has 15 amino acids. CDR3 DNA: TGTGCCAGCAGCTCATTTACGAGCTCTGGAAACACCATATATTTT. Translated, it gives CASSSFTSSGNTIYF.

The V and J genes are TRBV5-4 and TRBJ2-1, with D possibly TRBD1 on 6 matching bases. V lost 2 bases and J lost 1, with 13 bases in between. CDR3 size: 16 residues. The germline gives CDR1 SGHNT, CDR2 YYREEE (reference sequence). The CDR3 protein is CASSLNRALSYNEQFF. In nucleotides, the CDR3 is TGTGCCAGCAGCTTAAACAGGGCTCTTTCCTACAATGAGCAGTTCTTC.

This chain connects TRBV19 to TRBJ1-2; D is perhaps TRBD1 (5 bases). Germline V gene lookup returns CDR1 LNHDA and CDR2 SQIVND (reference sequence). CDR3 length: 14 residues. Trimming took 6 bases from V and 8 from J, leaving 19 bases between them. Here the CDR3 DNA reads TGTGCCAGTAGGAGTGCAGGGTTTTTACGGGGCTACACCTTC. Protein sequence: CASRSAGFLRGYTF.

The gene calls are TRBV9 and TRBJ2-2, with D perhaps matching TRBD2 (5 bases). The CDR3 covers 14 residues. V dropped 2 bases and J dropped 3 bases, with 8 bases sitting between them. Per germline, CDR1 SGDLS and CDR2 YYNGEE. The CDR3 coding sequence is TGTGCCAGCAGCGTTTTACTAGACACCGGGGAGCTGTTTTTT. Translated: CASSVLLDTGELFF.

The rearrangement uses TRBV18 and TRBJ2-1; no clear D gene. CDR3 length equals 14 residues. Germline V gene lookup returns CDR1 KGHSH and CDR2 LQKENI. V gave up 3 bases and J gave up 1 base, with 7 bases separating them. In nucleotides, the CDR3 is TGTGCCAGCTCACCCCTTTTATCCTACAATGAGCAGTTCTTC. As protein: CASSPLLSYNEQFF.

V and J are TRBV7-2 and TRBJ2-7; D is undetermined. The V gene's germline CDR1 is SGHTA and CDR2 FQGNSA. CDR3 length: 14 amino acids. Between the trimmed V and J ends, which lost 1 base and 2 bases, there was a span of 9 bases. The CDR3 is CASSLDSVAYEQYF. CDR3 sequence (DNA): TGTGCCAGCAGCTTAGACTCGGTCGCCTACGAGCAGTACTTC.

This clone was observed once. The chain is built from TRBV7-2 and TRBJ1-2; a possible D gene is TRBD1 (6 bases). Germline CDR1 SGHTA, CDR2 FQGNSA. The CDR3 spans 13 residues. The V end was cut by 7 bases, the J end by 9 bases, with 18 bases between. The CDR3 reads CASNLQGSESYTF. CDR3 DNA sequence: TGTGCCAGCAACCTACAGGGTAGCGAAAGCTACACCTTC.

CDR3 nucleotides: TGTGCCAGCAGGGGGCGGCGGGGGAACTCCTACGAGCAGTACTTC. Translated, it gives CASRGRRGNSYEQYF. V usage is TRBV19 and J usage is TRBJ2-7, with TRBD1 as a possible D gene (8 bases). CDR3 length: 15 residues. The ends were cut back, 9 bases at V and 0 bases at J, with 18 bases in the middle. Looked up from germline, CDR1 is LNHDA and CDR2 is SQIVND (reference sequence).

In this sample, this clone turned up a few times. The rearrangement links TRBV11-3 to TRBJ1-3; 8 bases align to TRBD1. V gave up 3 bases and J gave up 0 bases; unmatched junction bases: 10. CDR1 is SGHNT, CDR2 YENEEA, per germline. The CDR3 consists of 18 residues. CDR3 DNA sequence: TGTGCCAGCAGCTTTTGGTCCGGACAGGGCTACTCTGGAAACACCATATATTTT. The encoded protein is CASSFWSGQGYSGNTIYF.

The V call is TRBV11-2, the J call TRBJ1-1; no clear D gene. Germline assignment: CDR1 SGHAT and CDR2 FQNNGV. The CDR3 has 13 amino acids. V lost 4 bases and J 11 bases, leaving 17 bases between the germline ends. The CDR3 sequence: CASSSPRLLEAFF. Written as DNA, the CDR3 is TGTGCCAGCAGCTCACCAAGACTGTTGGAGGCTTTCTTT.

The CDR3 is CASSPRVTEAFF. The CDR3 nucleotides are TGTGCCAGCAGCCCCAGGGTTACTGAAGCTTTCTTT. This rearrangement joins TRBV7-2 to TRBJ1-1; tentative D call: TRBD1 (5 bases). The germline CDR1 and CDR2 sequences are SGHTA and FQGNSA. This CDR3 is built from 12 residues. V lost 5 bases, J lost 5 bases, and 9 bases lay in between.

CDR3 in DNA: TGCGCCAGGCGGGACAGTCCTAGCGGGGGGGCCGCCGGGGAGCTGTTTTTT. This encodes CARRDSPSGGAAGELFF. V usage is TRBV5-1 and J usage is TRBJ2-2; 12 bases match TRBD2. With 8 bases clipped from V and 6 bases from J, the junction kept 14 bases outside the gene matches. CDR1 and CDR2 (germline): SGHRS, YFSETQ. The CDR3 covers 17 residues.

This clone was found a few times. The chain carries TRBV5-1 and TRBJ2-3, with 9 bases aligning to TRBD1. In germline, CDR1 is SGHRS, CDR2 YFSETQ. V was clipped by 4 bases and J by 4 bases; unmatched bases: 7. The CDR3 length is 15 residues. The CDR3 is CASSGGTGYADTQYF. The CDR3 coding sequence is TGCGCCAGCAGCGGTGGGACAGGGTACGCAGATACGCAGTATTTT.

The genes are TRBV4-3 and TRBJ1-2; possible D gene TRBD1, 6 bases. Looked up from germline, CDR1 is LGHNA and CDR2 is YSLEER. Trimming shortened V by 4 bases and J by 8 bases, and 14 bases separated the two germline ends. This CDR3 region has 13 residues. The CDR3 here is CASSRTDLEGYTF. The CDR3 bases are TGCGCCAGCAGCCGGACAGATCTTGAGGGCTACACCTTC.

This clone was counted a few times. This chain uses TRBV5-1 with TRBJ1-2; a possible D gene is TRBD1 (6 bases). There are 15 residues in the CDR3. CDR1 and CDR2 (germline): SGHRS, YFSETQ. Trimming shortened V by 0 bases and J by 6 bases, and 15 bases separated the two germline ends. CDR3 loop: CASSLAGDRWDGYTF. In DNA, the CDR3 is TGCGCCAGCAGCTTGGCAGGGGATCGTTGGGATGGCTACACCTTC.

This chain connects TRBV7-9 to TRBJ2-2, with D possibly TRBD2 on 6 matching bases. Trimming cost V 2 bases and J 3 bases, with 13 bases left between them. The CDR3 runs 16 residues. The germline V gene encodes CDR1 SEHNR and CDR2 FQNEAQ (reference sequence). The CDR3 DNA reads TGTGCCAGCAGCTTAATCGCGGGGAGCTACACCGGGGAGCTGTTTTTT. This sequence encodes CASSLIAGSYTGELFF.

The genes are TRBV6-5 and TRBJ1-1; TRBD1 matches at 8 bases. Germline V gene data show CDR1 as MNHEY and CDR2 as SVGAGI. Trimming took 6 bases from V and 11 from J; bases not matched to a gene: 11. This CDR3 comprises 13 residues. The CDR3 sequence: CASSQIQGGSAFF. CDR3 nucleotide sequence: TGTGCCAGCAGCCAGATACAGGGGGGTTCGGCTTTCTTT.

V usage is TRBV6-5 and J usage is TRBJ2-7; D perhaps matches TRBD1 (6 bases). CDR1 and CDR2 (germline): MNHEY, SVGAGI. Trimming cost V 0 bases and J 2 bases, with 11 bases left between them. This CDR3 region has 15 residues. The CDR3 DNA follows: TGTGCCAGCAGTTACTCGAGGGGGAATGCCTACGAGCAGTACTTC. Encoded protein: CASSYSRGNAYEQYF.

The chain combines TRBV11-3 with TRBJ1-2; no clear D. This CDR3 contains 15 residues. V was cut by 1 base and J by 2 bases, with 11 bases left in between. CDR1 SGHNT and CDR2 YENEEA come from the germline V gene. The CDR3 DNA is TGTGCCAGCAGCTTAGGTTCCACTCAAAACTATGGCTACACCTTC. Translation gives CASSLGSTQNYGYTF.

In this sample, this clone turned up once. This chain joins TRBV5-1 and TRBJ2-1; D not certain. In germline, CDR1 is SGHRS, CDR2 YFSETQ. The CDR3 is 13 amino acids. Trimming removed 0 bases from V and 9 bases from J, with 10 bases in between. The chain's CDR3 is CASSLGGRSEQFF. The CDR3 DNA follows: TGCGCCAGCAGCTTGGGAGGTAGAAGTGAGCAGTTCTTC.

This chain joins TRBV30 and TRBJ1-2; TRBD1 is a possible D gene (6 bases). This CDR3 comprises 10 residues. Per germline, CDR1 GTSNPN and CDR2 SVGIG (reference sequence). V dropped 7 bases and J dropped 5 bases, with 8 bases sitting between them. This CDR3 reads CALQGYGYTF. The CDR3, as DNA: TGTGCCTTACAGGGTTATGGCTACACCTTC.

The V gene is TRBV2, the J gene TRBJ2-3; possibly TRBD1 for D (6 bases). CDR3 length equals 11 residues. V dropped 3 bases and J dropped 11 bases, with 9 bases sitting between them. Germline CDR1 SNHLY, CDR2 FYNNEI. CDR3 DNA sequence: TGTGCCAGCAGTGAGGACAGAAGGCAGTATTTT. Its translation: CASSEDRRQYF.

The chain employs TRBV4-1 and TRBJ1-6; D call uncertain. V dropped 3 bases and J dropped 5 bases, with 11 bases sitting between them. This CDR3 region has 15 residues. From germline, CDR1 is MGHRA and CDR2 YSYEKL. The CDR3 loop reads CASSHAGRDNSPLHF. The CDR3 DNA follows: TGCGCCAGCAGCCATGCGGGCCGAGATAATTCACCCCTCCACTTT.

The J gene is TRBJ1-3, the V gene TRBV5-1, with a weak D call TRBD1 (5 bases). V was clipped by 5 bases and J by 3 bases, with 15 bases between them. Germline CDR1 and CDR2: SGHRS and YFSETQ. This CDR3 is built from 15 residues. The CDR3: CASRAQGANGNTIYF. CDR3 DNA: TGCGCCAGCAGGGCCCAGGGCGCAAATGGAAACACCATATATTTT. Together with reference TRBV5-1 and TRBJ1-3, the CDR3 gives the full variable domain: KAGVTQTPRYLIKTRGQQVTLSCSPISGHRSVSWYQQTPGQGLQFLFEYFSETQRNKGNFPGRFSGRQFSNSRSEMNVSTLELGDSALYLCASRAQGANGNTIYFGEGSWLTVV.